This T cell receptor (beta chain) was sequenced in a study of response to subunit inactivated influenza vaccine. MiXCR, run by TCRdb on the RT-PCR reads, gives a single entry per CDR3 protein. Of 590,000 or so distinct CDR3 sequences in the sample, about 15% were seen once. V dropped 0 bases and J dropped 5 bases, with 10 bases sitting between them. The CDR3 sequence is 14 residues long. Germline CDR1 reads SGHDN; CDR2 reads FVKESK. This clonotype was observed at least ten times. The chain joins TRBV14 to TRBJ2-5, with D uncertain. Sequencing used PBMCs from blood, obtained roughly 2 weeks before vaccination. The TCR comes from a man between 45 and 60 years old who received an inactivated influenza vaccine. The CDR3 DNA reads as TGTGCCAGCAGCCAAGATACGGTGTCGGAGACCCAGTACTTC. It is translated as CASSQDTVSETQYF.